This note documents a single TCR beta chain sequence. Antigen unknown. Profiling relied on immunoSEQ multiplex PCR, and the TCRdb table lists in-frame clones only, not all of them. The repertoire consists of tens of thousands of clones, with just over 85% occurring once and the leading ten covering under 7.5%. These data come from a study of OX40 agonist ivuxolimab in advanced cancers. Study in general: Dose-escalation patients had hepatocellular carcinoma, melanoma, renal cell or head and neck cancer. Of the participants, 40% had some prior anti-PD-1, anti-PD-L1 or anti-CTLA-4 therapy, which was allowed.

The study's findings and limits: Certain nonresponders additionally had low normalized T-cell clonal expansion.

Trimming took off 1 base at V and 2 bases at J, with 5 bases between the two ends. Germline CDR1 MNHNS, CDR2 SASEGT. The CDR3 consists of 14 residues. This sequence originates from an adult with an advanced solid tumor such as melanoma, head and neck, liver or kidney cancer. The genes are TRBV6-1 and TRBJ1-4; the D is unclear. The source material was CD4+ or CD8+ T cells sorted from blood, sampled in a trial of the OX40 agonist ivuxolimab. CDR3 sequence (DNA): TGTGCCAGCAGTGAAGGCGATACTAATGAAAAACTGTTTTTT. Translation: CASSEGDTNEKLFF.